This passage covers 17 T cell receptor beta chains from one sample sequenced in a study of beta chain features in type 1 diabetes. As every portion of the isolated RNA was reverse transcribed, the sequencing read expressed TCRB transcripts. TCRdb's copy holds only in-frame clones and misses some; the assay was immunoSEQ multiplex PCR. The profile shows 130,000 to 150,000 clones, 8% to 13% of them singletons. The source material was naive CD4+ T cells from blood. These receptors all stem from a young man in good health.

The chain links TRBV4-3 to TRBJ2-5; D is possibly TRBD1 (6 bases). Looked up from germline, CDR1 is LGHNA and CDR2 is YSLEER. Trimming removed 1 base from V and 3 bases from J, with 9 bases in between. The length of the CDR3 is 14 residues. For the CDR3, the DNA is TGCGCCAGCAGCCAAGGGACAGCGGAAGAGACCCAGTACTTC. It codes for CASSQGTAEETQYF.

This clone has more than one count but fewer than ten. The chain links TRBV9 to TRBJ2-7, with a weak D call TRBD1 (6 bases). This CDR3 region has 14 residues. Deletions cut 4 bases from V and 2 bases from J, with 13 bases between. Germline V gives CDR1 SGDLS, CDR2 YYNGEE. CDR3 residues: CASSPGQSTYEQYF. The CDR3 bases are TGTGCCAGCAGCCCAGGACAGAGTACCTACGAGCAGTACTTC.

As to this clone: This may stem from a read error, because a much larger clone lies one nucleotide away. The chain has TRBV13 and TRBJ2-3; 11 bases line up with TRBD2. The trim removed 6 bases at V and 2 bases at J, leaving 1 base unmatched. The CDR3 is 14 residues long. Germline-derived CDR1 and CDR2 are PRHDT and FYEKMQ (reference sequence). For the CDR3, the DNA is TGTGCCAGCAGACTAGCGGGGGACACAGATACGCAGTATTTT. Protein product: CASRLAGDTDTQYF.

J is TRBJ2-7 and V is TRBV9; the D is unclear. Germline V gene data show CDR1 as SGDLS and CDR2 as YYNGEE. V lost 4 bases to trimming and J lost 0 bases, with 5 bases between them. CDR3 length equals 12 residues. CDR3 nucleotides: TGTGCCAGCAGCCCTAACTCCTACGAGCAGTACTTC. This codes for CASSPNSYEQYF.

V gene TRBV30 combines with J gene TRBJ2-1; D not resolved. This CDR3 has 13 residues. Trimming pared 3 bases from V and 3 bases from J, leaving 9 bases between. Germline V lookup: CDR1 GTSNPN, CDR2 SVGIG (reference sequence). CDR3 sequence: CAWRLPGYNEQFF. The DNA for the CDR3 is TGTGCCTGGAGACTTCCCGGCTACAATGAGCAGTTCTTC.

The V and J genes are TRBV6-6 and TRBJ2-7; 7 nucleotides match TRBD1. This CDR3 is built from 16 residues. CDR1 and CDR2 from the germline V gene are MNHNY and SVGAGI (reference sequence). Unmatched junction bases numbered 14, after V lost 6 bases and J lost 3 bases. This chain's CDR3 is CASSFGTDKPDYEQYF. CDR3 DNA: TGTGCCAGCAGCTTCGGGACAGACAAGCCCGACTACGAGCAGTACTTC.

V and J are TRBV10-3 and TRBJ2-5; D is uncertain. CDR3 size: 12 residues. Germline CDR1 ENHRY, CDR2 SYGVKD. The V gene lost 5 bases and the J gene lost 5 bases, with 9 bases spanning the gap. For the CDR3, the DNA is TGTGCCATCAGTTCACAGCAGGAGACCCAGTACTTC. It translates to CAISSQQETQYF.

The V gene is TRBV5-4, the J gene TRBJ2-3; 12 bases are a match to TRBD2. Unmatched junction bases numbered 5, after V lost 6 bases and J lost 6 bases. Germline values: CDR1 SGHNT, CDR2 YYREEE (reference sequence). The CDR3 is made up of 14 amino acids. The CDR3 nucleotides are TGTGCCAGCACTAGCGGGGGGGCGTGGGATACGCAGTATTTT. This encodes CASTSGGAWDTQYF.

This clone was counted once. The chain joins TRBV30 to TRBJ1-1; D remains unclear. V was pared by 4 bases and J by 1 base, with 10 bases between. Germline CDR1 GTSNPN, CDR2 SVGIG (reference sequence). This CDR3 is built from 13 residues. CDR3 loop: CAWTGSGNTEAFF. CDR3 nucleotides: TGTGCCTGGACAGGTTCAGGGAACACTGAAGCTTTCTTT.

This rearrangement joins TRBV9 to TRBJ2-5; 7 bases agree with TRBD1. The CDR3 length is 17 residues. Germline trimming cut 3 bases from V and 3 bases from J; bases unmatched to any gene: 14. The germline V gene has CDR1 SGDLS and CDR2 YYNGEE. The CDR3 DNA follows: TGTGCCAGCAGCGGATACGACAGGGTCGGCATGAAAGAGACCCAGTACTTC. It yields the protein CASSGYDRVGMKETQYF.

This chain links TRBV4-3 with TRBJ2-3; D uncertain. V lost 3 bases and J 6 bases, leaving 10 bases between the germline ends. Germline V gene sequence: CDR1 LGHNA, CDR2 YSLEER. The CDR3 covers 13 residues. CDR3 sequence reads: CASSQSSWDTQYF. The CDR3 DNA follows: TGCGCCAGCAGCCAGAGTTCATGGGATACGCAGTATTTT.

This clone was seen a few times. The chain employs TRBV19 and TRBJ1-5, with TRBD1 identical over 7 bases. This CDR3 is built from 15 residues. Germline loops: CDR1 LNHDA, CDR2 SQIVND (reference sequence). V lost 4 bases to trimming and J lost 2 bases; unmatched junction nucleotides: 5. The CDR3 DNA is TGTGCCAGTAGTAGACAGGGATTCGGCAATCAGCCCCAGCATTTT. As protein: CASSRQGFGNQPQHF.

The J gene is TRBJ2-1, the V gene TRBV25-1; D might be TRBD2 (6 bases). The CDR3 loop spans 13 amino acids. Looked up from germline, CDR1 is MGHDK and CDR2 is SYGVNS. V was cut by 11 bases and J by 9 bases, with 20 bases left in between. In DNA form, the CDR3 reads TGTGCCTCAACGGGTGGGGGGAGTTCTGAGCAGTTCTTC. Protein product: CASTGGGSSEQFF. The whole variable domain, remainder taken from reference TRBV25-1 and TRBJ2-1, is EADIYQTPRYLVIGTGKKITLECSQTMGHDKMYWYQQDPGMELHLIHYSYGVNSTEKGDLSSESTVSRIRTEHFPLTLESARPSHTSQYLCASTGGGSSEQFFGPGTRLTVL.

The chain couples TRBV7-2 to TRBJ2-1; D is perhaps TRBD1 (6 bases). Trimming took off 4 bases at V and 3 bases at J, with 10 bases between the two ends. CDR3 length: 14 residues. From germline, CDR1 is SGHTA and CDR2 FQGNSA. The CDR3 DNA reads TGTGCCAGCAGCTCACAGGGTTTCTACAATGAGCAGTTCTTC. Protein: CASSSQGFYNEQFF.

This chain links TRBV29-1 with TRBJ2-2; D is ambiguous. Germline V gives CDR1 SQVTM, CDR2 ANQGSEA. Trimming cost V 4 bases and J 0 bases, with 12 bases left between them. The CDR3 consists of 15 residues. For the CDR3, the DNA is TGCAGCGTTGCCGCACGTCCAGCGAACACCGGGGAGCTGTTTTTT. It codes for CSVAARPANTGELFF.

The DNA of the CDR3 is TGTGCCAGCACCCCGGGAGGTCTTGGCTACACCTTC. Encoded protein: CASTPGGLGYTF. The chain is built from TRBV2 and TRBJ1-2; D gene unclear. Germline loops: CDR1 SNHLY, CDR2 FYNNEI. Trimming left V 7 bases short and J 7 bases short, with 13 bases between. The CDR3 is 12 amino acids.

The rearrangement links TRBV4-1 to TRBJ1-5, with D unresolved. The CDR3 runs to 21 residues. Per germline, CDR1 MGHRA and CDR2 YSYEKL. V lost 1 base and J lost 1, with 26 bases in between. The CDR3 here is CASSQASLLGSDFGSNQPQHF. The CDR3 DNA reads TGCGCCAGCAGCCAAGCATCCCTCCTTGGCAGCGACTTCGGGAGCAATCAGCCCCAGCATTTT.